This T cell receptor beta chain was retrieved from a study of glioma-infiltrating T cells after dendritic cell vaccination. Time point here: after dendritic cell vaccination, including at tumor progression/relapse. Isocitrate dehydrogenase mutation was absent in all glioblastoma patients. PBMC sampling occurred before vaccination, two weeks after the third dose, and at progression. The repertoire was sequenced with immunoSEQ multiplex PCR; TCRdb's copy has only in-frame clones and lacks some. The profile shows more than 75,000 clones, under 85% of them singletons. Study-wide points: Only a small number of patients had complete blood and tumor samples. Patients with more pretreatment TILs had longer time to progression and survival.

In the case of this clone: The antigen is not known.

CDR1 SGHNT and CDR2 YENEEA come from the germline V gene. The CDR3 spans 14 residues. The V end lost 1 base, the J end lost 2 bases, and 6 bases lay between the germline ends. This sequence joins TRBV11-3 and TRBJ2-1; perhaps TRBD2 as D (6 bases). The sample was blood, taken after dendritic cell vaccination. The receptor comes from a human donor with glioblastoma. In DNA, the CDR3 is TGTGCCAGCAGCTTAGGGGGGGCCTACAATGAGCAGTTCTTC. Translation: CASSLGGAYNEQFF.